Shown below are 9 T cell receptor beta chains from a single sample sequenced in a study of T cell responses to AZD1222 COVID-19 vaccine. Here immunoSEQ multiplex PCR was the method, and the copy in TCRdb shows in-frame clones only, minus some. The sample records about 120,000 clones, 70% to 90% being singletons. Sample: peripheral blood, taken on day 0 of AZD1222 vaccination. Receptors originate from an adult in good health.

This rearrangement joins TRBV4-3 to TRBJ2-7, with D unresolved. Germline lookup yields CDR1 LGHNA and CDR2 YSLEER. V lost 0 bases and J lost 4, with 10 bases in between. The CDR3 is made up of 14 amino acids. Here the CDR3 DNA reads TGCGCCAGCAGCCAAGATGCGTGGGGATACGAGCAGTACTTC. This gives the protein CASSQDAWGYEQYF.

The chain combines TRBV3-1 (or the pseudogene TRBV3-2) with TRBJ2-1, with unresolved D. V was trimmed by 0 bases and J by 6 bases, leaving 12 bases between them. From germline, CDR1 is LGHDT and CDR2 YNNKEL (reference sequence). The CDR3 has 15 amino acids. CDR3 bases: TGTGCCAGCAGCCAAGATCTTTCTATTGCCAATGAGCAGTTCTTC. This sequence encodes CASSQDLSIANEQFF.

This sequence joins TRBV6-4 and TRBJ1-2; 7 bases line up with TRBD1. The CDR3 length is 13 residues. The junction had 8 bases not matched to a gene; V was cut back by 6 bases and J by 7 bases. Germline CDR1 and CDR2: MRHNA and SNTAGT. The CDR3 reads CASRNDRVSGYTF. The CDR3 bases are TGTGCCAGCAGAAATGACAGGGTGTCTGGCTACACCTTC.

The chain carries TRBV19 and TRBJ2-1; D possibly corresponds to TRBD2 (5 bases). This CDR3 comprises 13 residues. Germline CDR1 LNHDA, CDR2 SQIVND (reference sequence). Trimming cost V 6 bases and J 5 bases, with 11 bases left between them. CDR3 in DNA: TGTGCCAGTAGGAGAGCGGAAAACAATGAGCAGTTCTTC. Amino acid sequence: CASRRAENNEQFF. Using reference TRBV19 and TRBJ2-1 for the parts outside the CDR3, the full variable domain is DGGITQSPKYLFRKEGQNVTLSCEQNLNHDAMYWYRQDPGQGLRLIYYSQIVNDFQKGDIAEGYSVSREKKESFPLTVTSAQKNPTAFYLCASRRAENNEQFFGPGTRLTVL.

The chain couples TRBV4-2 to TRBJ1-6; D is undetermined. The CDR3 totals 16 residues. Trimming removed 4 bases at V and 8 bases at J, with 18 bases between. CDR1 and CDR2 (germline): LGHNA, YNFKEQ. The CDR3 reads CASSPGVAGLDSPLHF. Written as DNA, the CDR3 is TGTGCCAGCAGCCCTGGTGTTGCGGGATTGGATTCACCCCTCCACTTT.

The V and J genes are TRBV5-6 and TRBJ2-5, with TRBD2 identical over 8 bases. The CDR3 spans 15 residues. Trimming removed 4 bases from V and 5 bases from J; junction bases left unmatched: 10. Germline V gives CDR1 SGHDT, CDR2 YYEEEE. CDR3 amino acids: CASSPGTSIGETQYF. The CDR3 DNA is TGTGCCAGCAGCCCCGGGACTAGTATCGGGGAGACCCAGTACTTC.

The chain combines TRBV27 with TRBJ2-6; D may be TRBD1 (7 bases). V lost 5 bases and J lost 4, with 18 bases in between. The CDR3 totals 17 residues. Germline loops: CDR1 MNHEY, CDR2 SMNVEV (reference sequence). The CDR3 loop is CASSVRPGGTGANVLTF. The CDR3 DNA follows: TGTGCCAGCAGTGTGCGGCCAGGGGGGACCGGGGCCAACGTCCTGACTTTC.

The rearrangement joins TRBV6-9 to TRBJ2-7; 8 bases fit TRBD1. Trimming took 4 bases from V and 4 from J; bases not matched to a gene: 18. The CDR3 spans 18 residues. The germline V gene encodes CDR1 MNHGY and CDR2 SVAAGI. CDR3 in amino acids: CASSSPPSGTGRQYEQYF. DNA of the CDR3: TGTGCCAGCAGTTCCCCCCCCTCTGGGACAGGCCGTCAATACGAGCAGTACTTC.

Only a few counts were recorded for this clone. The chain links TRBV2 to TRBJ1-1; no definite D call. The CDR3 sequence is 12 residues long. Looked up from germline, CDR1 is SNHLY and CDR2 is FYNNEI. V was clipped by 5 bases and J by 3 bases, with 7 bases between them. The CDR3 coding sequence is TGTGCCAGCAGTTGGTTTCACACTGAAGCTTTCTTT. Amino acid sequence: CASSWFHTEAFF.